This T cell receptor beta chain was obtained from a study of shared clonotypes between healthy human individuals. Overall study context: A couple of women and a few men aged 18 to 49 made up the donors. Findings of the study overall: It was observed that roughly 5.5% of naive CD4 clonotypes were shared across a handful of donors.

Several immunoSEQ 96-well plates shared each subset's DNA, each plate a replicate. Clones were sequenced by immunoSEQ multiplex PCR, and TCRdb holds only the in-frame ones, with some missing. This table holds hundreds of thousands of clones, about 74% found once. With regard to this clone: The target antigen is unknown.

CD4+ cells yielded CD45RA+ naive and CD45RA-negative memory subsets. Germline values: CDR1 MNHEY, CDR2 SVGAGI. Between the trimmed V and J ends, which lost 5 bases and 2 bases, there was a span of 12 bases. The CDR3 totals 14 residues. Sequencing was done on a sample of memory CD4+ T cells sorted from blood. Subset here: CD45RA-negative fraction. This receptor was taken from a woman in her thirties in good health. The gene calls are TRBV6-5 and TRBJ1-2; D gene unclear. The CDR3 loop is CASSHPQENYGYTF. CDR3 DNA sequence: TGTGCCAGCAGTCACCCCCAGGAGAACTATGGCTACACCTTC.